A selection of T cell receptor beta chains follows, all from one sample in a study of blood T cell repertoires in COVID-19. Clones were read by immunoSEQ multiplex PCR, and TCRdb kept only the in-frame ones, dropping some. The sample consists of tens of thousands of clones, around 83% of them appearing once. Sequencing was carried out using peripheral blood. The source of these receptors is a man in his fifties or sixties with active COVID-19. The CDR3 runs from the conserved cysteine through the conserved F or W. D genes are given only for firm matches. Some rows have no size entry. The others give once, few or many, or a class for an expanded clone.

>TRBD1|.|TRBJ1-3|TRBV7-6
CASTRDRDSGNTIYF
TGTGCCAGCACCCGGGACAGGGATTCTGGAAACACCATATATTTT
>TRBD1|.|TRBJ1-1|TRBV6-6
CASSPDRGAFF
TGTGCCAGCAGTCCGGACAGGGGAGCTTTCTTT
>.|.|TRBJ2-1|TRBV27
CASSFRGYNEQFF
TGTGCCAGCAGTTTCAGAGGGTACAATGAGCAGTTCTTC
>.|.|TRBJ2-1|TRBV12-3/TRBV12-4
CASSFQRNEQFF
TGTGCCAGCAGTTTTCAGCGGAATGAGCAGTTCTTC
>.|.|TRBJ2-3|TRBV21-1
CASSIPAGTSGTDTQYF
TGTGCCAGCAGCATTCCCGCCGGGACTAGTGGCACAGATACGCAGTATTTT
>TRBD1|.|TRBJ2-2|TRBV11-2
CASSFQTGDTGELFF
TGTGCCAGCAGCTTTCAAACAGGGGACACCGGGGAGCTGTTTTTT
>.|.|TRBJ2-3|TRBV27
CASSSLGITDTQYF
TGTGCCAGCAGTTCCCTGGGCATCACAGATACGCAGTATTTT
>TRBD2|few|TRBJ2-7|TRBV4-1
CASSPVLAGGSYEQYF
TGCGCCAGCAGCCCCGTCCTAGCGGGAGGCTCCTACGAGCAGTACTTC
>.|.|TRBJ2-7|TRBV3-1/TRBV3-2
CASSQDVSSYEQYF
TGTGCCAGCAGCCAAGATGTCAGCTCCTACGAGCAGTACTTC
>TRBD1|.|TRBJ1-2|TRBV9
CASSLTGTGRVHGYTF
TGTGCCAGCAGCCTCACTGGGACAGGGAGGGTCCATGGCTACACCTTC
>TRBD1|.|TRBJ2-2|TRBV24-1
CATRPRGLSGELFF
TGTGCCACCCGGCCCAGGGGGCTAAGCGGGGAGCTGTTTTTT
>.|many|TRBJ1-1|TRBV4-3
CASSQRDSLEAFF
TGCGCCAGCAGCCAACGAGACAGTCTTGAAGCTTTCTTT
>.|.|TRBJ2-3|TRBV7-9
CASSLTDTQYF
TGTGCCAGCAGTCTCACAGATACGCAGTATTTT
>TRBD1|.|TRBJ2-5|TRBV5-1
CASSLQGAGETQYF
TGCGCCAGCAGCTTGCAGGGGGCGGGTGAGACCCAGTACTTC
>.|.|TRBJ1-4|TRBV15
CATSRVQATNEKLFF
TGTGCCACCAGCAGGGTTCAGGCAACTAATGAAAAACTGTTTTTT
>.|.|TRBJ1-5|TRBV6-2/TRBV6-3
CASTPAGSGNQPQHF
TGTGCCAGCACCCCAGCGGGGTCGGGCAATCAGCCCCAGCATTTT
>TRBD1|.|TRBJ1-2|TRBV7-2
CASSGTGDYGYTF
TGTGCCAGCTCCGGGACAGGGGACTATGGCTACACCTTC
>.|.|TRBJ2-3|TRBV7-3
CASRGGDTDTQYF
TGTGCCTCCCGAGGGGGGGACACAGATACGCAGTATTTT
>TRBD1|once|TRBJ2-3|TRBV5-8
CASSLRTGGTDTQYF
TGTGCCAGCAGCTTACGGACAGGGGGTACAGATACGCAGTATTTT
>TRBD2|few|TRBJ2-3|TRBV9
CASSIAGEVDTQYF
TGTGCCAGCAGCATAGCGGGAGAGGTAGATACGCAGTATTTT
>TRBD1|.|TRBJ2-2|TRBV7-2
CASSLEGTVTGELFF
TGTGCCAGCAGCTTAGAAGGGACAGTCACCGGGGAGCTGTTTTTT
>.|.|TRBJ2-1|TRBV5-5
CASSLGPVNEQFF
TGTGCCAGCAGCTTGGGCCCGGTTAATGAGCAGTTCTTC
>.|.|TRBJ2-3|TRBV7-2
CASSVNTDTQYF
TGTGCCAGCAGCGTAAACACAGATACGCAGTATTTT
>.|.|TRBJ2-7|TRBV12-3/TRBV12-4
CASSLQVGEQYF
TGTGCCAGCAGTTTACAGGTGGGCGAGCAGTACTTC
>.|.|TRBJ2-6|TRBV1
CTSSQDEGGRASGANVLTF
TGCACCAGCAGCCAAGATGAGGGAGGGAGGGCCTCTGGGGCCAACGTCCTGACTTTC
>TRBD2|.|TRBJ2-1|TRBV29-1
CSVVAGADEQFF
TGCAGCGTTGTAGCGGGGGCGGATGAGCAGTTCTTC
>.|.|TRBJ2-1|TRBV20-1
CSARNRVGQFF
TGCAGTGCTAGAAACCGGGTTGGGCAGTTCTTC
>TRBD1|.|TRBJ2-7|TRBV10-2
CASSSPAGGKYEQYF
TGCGCCAGCAGTTCCCCGGCAGGGGGCAAATACGAGCAGTACTTC